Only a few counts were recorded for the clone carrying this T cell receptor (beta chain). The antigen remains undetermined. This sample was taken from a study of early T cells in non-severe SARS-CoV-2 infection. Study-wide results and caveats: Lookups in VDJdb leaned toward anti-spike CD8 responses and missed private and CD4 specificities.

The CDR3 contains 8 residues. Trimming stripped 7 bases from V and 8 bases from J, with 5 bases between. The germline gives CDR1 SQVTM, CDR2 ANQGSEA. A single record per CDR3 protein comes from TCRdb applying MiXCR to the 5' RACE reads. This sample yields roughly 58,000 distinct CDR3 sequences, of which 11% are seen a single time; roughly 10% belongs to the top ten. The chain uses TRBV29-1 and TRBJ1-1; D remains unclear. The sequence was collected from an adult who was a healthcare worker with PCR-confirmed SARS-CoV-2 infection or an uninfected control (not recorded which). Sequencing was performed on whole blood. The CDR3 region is CSAREAFF. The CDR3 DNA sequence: TGCAGCGCCCGAGAAGCTTTCTTT.